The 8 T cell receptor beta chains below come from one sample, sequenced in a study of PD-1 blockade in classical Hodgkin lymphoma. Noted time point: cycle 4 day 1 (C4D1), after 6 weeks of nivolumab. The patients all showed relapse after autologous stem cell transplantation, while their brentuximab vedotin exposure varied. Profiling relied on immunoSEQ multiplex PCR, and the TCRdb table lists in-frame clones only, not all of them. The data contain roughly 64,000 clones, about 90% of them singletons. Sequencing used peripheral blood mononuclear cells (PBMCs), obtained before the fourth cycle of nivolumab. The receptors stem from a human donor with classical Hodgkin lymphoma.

The DNA of the CDR3 is TGTGCCAGCAGACCATCATGGGAGGAGACCCAGTACTTC. Its protein product is CASRPSWEETQYF. This chain uses TRBV5-4 with TRBJ2-5; a weak D match, TRBD2 (5 bases). V shed 5 bases and J shed 5 bases, with 13 bases lying between them. The germline gives CDR1 SGHNT, CDR2 YYREEE (reference sequence). The CDR3 totals 13 residues.

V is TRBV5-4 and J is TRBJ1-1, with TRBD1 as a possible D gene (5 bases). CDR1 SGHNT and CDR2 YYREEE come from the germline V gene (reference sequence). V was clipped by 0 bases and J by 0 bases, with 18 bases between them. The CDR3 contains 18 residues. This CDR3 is CASSLGFTGRGMNTEAFF. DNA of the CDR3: TGTGCCAGCAGCTTGGGATTCACGGGGCGGGGAATGAACACTGAAGCTTTCTTT.

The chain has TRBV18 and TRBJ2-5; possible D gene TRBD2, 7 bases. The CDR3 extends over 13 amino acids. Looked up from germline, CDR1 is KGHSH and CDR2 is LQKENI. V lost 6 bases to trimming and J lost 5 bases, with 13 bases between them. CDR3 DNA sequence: TGTGCCAGCTCCCCGAGGGGGGGTGAGACCCAGTACTTC. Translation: CASSPRGGETQYF.

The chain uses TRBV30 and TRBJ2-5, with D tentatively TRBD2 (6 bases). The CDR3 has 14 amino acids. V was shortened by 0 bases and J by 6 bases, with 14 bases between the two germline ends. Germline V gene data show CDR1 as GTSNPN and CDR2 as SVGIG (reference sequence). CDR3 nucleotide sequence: TGTGCCTGGAGTGTTGCGTGGAGGGAAAAGACCCAGTACTTC. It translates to CAWSVAWREKTQYF.

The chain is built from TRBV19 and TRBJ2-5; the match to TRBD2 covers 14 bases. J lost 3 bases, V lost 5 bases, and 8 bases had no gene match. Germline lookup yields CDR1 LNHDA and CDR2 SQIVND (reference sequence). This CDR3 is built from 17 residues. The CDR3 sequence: CASSSRLAGGLEETQYF. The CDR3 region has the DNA TGTGCCAGTAGTTCCAGACTAGCGGGGGGGCTAGAAGAGACCCAGTACTTC.

CDR3 DNA sequence: TGTGCCAGCAAGGAGGGTGAAAAACTGTTTTTT. It encodes CASKEGEKLFF. The chain carries TRBV6-1 and TRBJ1-4, with D hard to call. The CDR3 runs to 11 residues. Germline CDR1 MNHNS, CDR2 SASEGT. Trimming cost V 7 bases and J 7 bases, with 7 bases left between them.

CDR3 protein: CASSYGGIGGYTF. CDR3 DNA sequence: TGTGCCAGCAGTTACGGGGGGATCGGGGGCTACACCTTC. The chain joins TRBV6-5 to TRBJ1-2; maybe TRBD1 (5 bases). The ends were cut back, 2 bases at V and 8 bases at J, with 12 bases in the middle. Germline lookup yields CDR1 MNHEY and CDR2 SVGAGI. The CDR3 has 13 residues.

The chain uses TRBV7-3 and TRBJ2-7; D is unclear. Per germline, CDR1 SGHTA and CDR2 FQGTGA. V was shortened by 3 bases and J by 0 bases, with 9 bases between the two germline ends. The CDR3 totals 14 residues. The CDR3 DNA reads TGTGCCAGCAGCTTGACCTCGAGCTCCTACGAGCAGTACTTC. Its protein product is CASSLTSSSYEQYF. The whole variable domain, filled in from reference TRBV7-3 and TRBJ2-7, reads GAGVSQTPSNKVTEKGKYVELRCDPISGHTALYWYRQSLGQGPEFLIYFQGTGAADDSGLPNDRFFAVRPEGSVSTLKIQRTERGDSAVYLCASSLTSSSYEQYFGPGTRLTVT.